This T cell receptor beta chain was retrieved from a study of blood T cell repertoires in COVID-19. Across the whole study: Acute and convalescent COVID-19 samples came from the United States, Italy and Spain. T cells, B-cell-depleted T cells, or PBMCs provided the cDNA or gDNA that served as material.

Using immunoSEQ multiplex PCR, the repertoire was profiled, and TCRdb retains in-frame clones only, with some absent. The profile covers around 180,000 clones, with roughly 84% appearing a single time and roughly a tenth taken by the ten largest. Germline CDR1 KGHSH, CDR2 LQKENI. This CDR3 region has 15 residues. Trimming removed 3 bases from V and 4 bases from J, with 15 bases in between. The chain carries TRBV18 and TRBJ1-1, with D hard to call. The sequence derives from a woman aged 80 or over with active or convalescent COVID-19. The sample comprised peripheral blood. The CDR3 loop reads CASSPRTFDATEAFF. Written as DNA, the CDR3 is TGTGCCAGCTCACCGCGTACCTTCGATGCCACTGAAGCTTTCTTT.